Sequencing of this TCR beta chain was carried out in a study of blood T cell repertoires in COVID-19. The overall study: Spain, Italy and the United States supplied samples that represented acute and convalescent COVID-19.

Residents of approximately 25 US areas, aged roughly 18 to 89 years, made up the participants. Participants had their cohort set by participant-reported clinical history. Before being deemed recovered, Cohort 3 donors had two negative PCRs, clearance, or symptom resolution. TCRdb's table, derived via immunoSEQ multiplex PCR, lists solely in-frame clones and lacks some. The table has about 370,000 clones, 85% to 90% seen once. Per germline, CDR1 SNHLY and CDR2 FYNNEI. The CDR3 is 15 residues long. V lost 4 bases, J lost 1 base, and 10 bases lay in between. The clonotype originates from a man aged 18 to 35 who had recovered from COVID-19. Source material: PBMCs or T cells enriched from blood (not recorded which). The chain has TRBV2 and TRBJ2-2; D is undetermined. The CDR3 region has the DNA TGTGCCAGCAGTGGGTCCGGTAAGAACACCGGGGAGCTGTTTTTT. Protein sequence: CASSGSGKNTGELFF.